These 32 T cell receptor beta chains were all obtained from the same sample, sequenced in a study of shared clonotypes between healthy human individuals. Repertoires were generated with immunoSEQ multiplex PCR, while TCRdb's copy carries only in-frame clones and drops some. The sample has fewer than 850,000 clones; roughly 78% are singletons. Sequencing input: memory CD4+ T cells sorted from blood. Subset of the sample: CD45RA-negative fraction. These receptors all come from a woman aged 30 to 39 in good health.

The table lists this clone with a count of one. V usage is TRBV18 and J usage is TRBJ2-3; no definite D call. V lost 0 bases and J 6 bases, leaving 10 bases between the germline ends. This CDR3 contains 14 residues. Germline assignment: CDR1 KGHSH and CDR2 LQKENI. The CDR3 DNA sequence: TGTGCCAGCTCACCACCTTCCCTAGGGGATACGCAGTATTTT. It is translated as CASSPPSLGDTQYF.

This rearrangement joins TRBV2 to TRBJ2-7; D remains unclear. The CDR3 sequence is 13 residues long. Trimming took 5 bases from V and 2 from J, leaving 10 bases between them. The germline gives CDR1 SNHLY, CDR2 FYNNEI. The CDR3 DNA reads TGTGCCAGCAGTCTGACATCAACCTACGAGCAGTACTTC. Its translation is CASSLTSTYEQYF.

The sample holds a few counts of this clone. The chain carries TRBV18 and TRBJ2-2; TRBD1 or TRBD2 may be the D gene (5 bases each). Per the germline V gene, CDR1 is KGHSH and CDR2 is LQKENI. Trimming pared 2 bases from V and 7 bases from J, leaving 14 bases between. This CDR3 is built from 15 residues. The CDR3 bases are TGTGCCAGCTCACCATCCGGGACCCCCTACGGGGAGCTGTTTTTT. This translates into CASSPSGTPYGELFF.

This clone occurred many times. This chain connects TRBV7-6 to TRBJ2-7, with D possibly being TRBD1 (5 bases). CDR3 length equals 15 residues. Germline CDR1 reads SGHVS; CDR2 reads FNYEAQ. V lost 3 bases and J lost 0, with 12 bases in between. The CDR3 region is CASSLTASSSYEQYF. CDR3 bases: TGTGCCAGCAGCTTGACAGCCTCGAGCTCCTACGAGCAGTACTTC.

This chain connects TRBV15 to TRBJ2-3; D possibly matches TRBD1 or TRBD2 (6 bases each). Germline V CDR1 and CDR2: LNHNV, YYDKDF (reference sequence). This CDR3 has 15 amino acids. Trimming shortened V by 4 bases and J by 0 bases, and 11 bases separated the two germline ends. CDR3 loop: CATSIGGGSTDTQYF. CDR3 nucleotide sequence: TGTGCCACCAGCATCGGGGGCGGTAGCACAGATACGCAGTATTTT. The complete variable domain, with remaining parts taken from reference TRBV15 and TRBJ2-3, reads DAMVIQNPRYQVTQFGKPVTLSCSQTLNHNVMYWYQQKSSQAPKLLFHYYDKDFNNEADTPDNFQSRRPNTSFCFLDIRSPGLGDTAMYLCATSIGGGSTDTQYFGPGTRLTVL.

This clone was seen just once. This chain links TRBV6-6 with TRBJ2-7; weak D call: TRBD1 (5 bases). The CDR3 loop spans 14 amino acids. V was trimmed by 0 bases and J by 7 bases, leaving 13 bases between them. Germline V CDR1 and CDR2: MNHNY, SVGAGI (reference sequence). This CDR3 is CASSYSGRVYEQYF. In DNA form, the CDR3 reads TGTGCCAGCAGTTACTCGGGCAGGGTCTATGAGCAGTACTTC.

With regard to this clone: The junction and the germline gene differ at one end; a read error may be behind it. The chain joins TRBV29-1 to TRBJ1-2, with D perhaps TRBD1 (5 bases). This CDR3 has 13 residues. In germline, CDR1 is SQVTM, CDR2 ANQGSEA. CDR3 bases: TGCAGCGTTGCCCTCACAGGAAACTATGGCCACACCTTC. Protein sequence: CSVALTGNYGHTF.

The rearrangement joins TRBV11-2 to TRBJ2-2; TRBD1 matches at 9 bases. The junction had 7 bases not matched to a gene; V was cut back by 7 bases and J by 7 bases. The length of the CDR3 is 14 residues. CDR1 and CDR2 (germline): SGHAT, FQNNGV. The CDR3 bases are TGTGCCAGCACAAATACAGGGGGCGTCGGGGAGCTGTTTTTT. This translates into CASTNTGGVGELFF.

The gene calls are TRBV6-4 and TRBJ2-7, with TRBD2 matching over 11 bases. The CDR3 extends over 16 amino acids. Trimming took 2 bases from V and 2 from J; bases not matched to a gene: 5. Germline-derived CDR1 and CDR2 are MRHNA and SNTAGT. The DNA for the CDR3 is TGTGCCAGCAGTGACAGTACTAGCGGGGGACCCTACGAGCAGTACTTC. It yields the protein CASSDSTSGGPYEQYF.

CDR3 nucleotides: TGTGCCAGCAGCTTGGGGACTAGCGTCAACTACGAGCAGTACTTC. As protein: CASSLGTSVNYEQYF. The gene calls are TRBV7-9 and TRBJ2-7; 10 bases agree with TRBD2. Trimming cost V 3 bases and J 3 bases; bases outside gene matches: 5. CDR3 length equals 15 residues. Germline values: CDR1 SEHNR, CDR2 FQNEAQ (reference sequence).

The rearrangement links TRBV7-9 to TRBJ1-4, with D possibly TRBD1 on 5 matching bases. There are 16 residues in the CDR3. The germline V and J ends were trimmed by 0 bases and 3 bases, with 11 bases remaining between them. Germline V gene lookup returns CDR1 SEHNR and CDR2 FQNEAQ (reference sequence). CDR3 loop: CASSLAPGWANEKLFF. The DNA for the CDR3 is TGTGCCAGCAGCTTAGCCCCAGGGTGGGCTAATGAAAAACTGTTTTTT.

The chain links TRBV19 to TRBJ1-5; D call uncertain. CDR1 is LNHDA and CDR2 is SQIVND in the germline V gene (reference sequence). Trimming left V 3 bases short and J 6 bases short, with 6 bases between. CDR3 length: 12 amino acids. The CDR3 protein is CASSIWGQPQHF. For the CDR3, the DNA is TGTGCCAGTAGTATTTGGGGTCAGCCCCAGCATTTT.

V and J are TRBV29-1 and TRBJ1-6; 9 bases align to TRBD1. The CDR3 totals 13 residues. The V gene's germline CDR1 is SQVTM and CDR2 ANQGSEA. With 4 bases clipped from V and 10 bases from J, the junction kept 5 bases outside the gene matches. CDR3 in amino acids: CSVGDRVGSPLHF. The CDR3 coding sequence is TGCAGCGTTGGGGACAGGGTTGGCTCACCCCTCCACTTT.

The chain links TRBV28 to TRBJ2-3; 8 bases match TRBD1. The CDR3 consists of 15 residues. The V gene end was trimmed by 6 bases and the J gene end by 2 bases; junction bases not matched to a gene: 7. Germline V gene data show CDR1 as MDHEN and CDR2 as SYDVKM. The CDR3 protein is CASSNRGIFTDTQYF. CDR3 DNA: TGTGCCAGCAGCAACAGGGGGATTTTCACAGATACGCAGTATTTT. Together with reference TRBV28 and TRBJ2-3, the CDR3 gives the full variable domain: DVKVTQSSRYLVKRTGEKVFLECVQDMDHENMFWYRQDPGLGLRLIYFSYDVKMKEKGDIPEGYSVSREKKERFSLILESASTNQTSMYLCASSNRGIFTDTQYFGPGTRLTVL.

The J gene is TRBJ1-1, the V gene TRBV4-2, with a possible D match to TRBD1 (6 bases). The V gene lost 3 bases and the J gene lost 12 bases, with 17 bases spanning the gap. Germline V gives CDR1 LGHNA, CDR2 YNFKEQ. This CDR3 spans 13 amino acids. The CDR3 nucleotides are TGTGCCAGCAGCCACCGTCCAGGGGATGACTCTTTCTTT. This gives the protein CASSHRPGDDSFF.

The V and J genes are TRBV29-1 and TRBJ1-2; D might be TRBD1 (6 bases). Trimming cost V 4 bases and J 8 bases, with 20 bases left between them. The CDR3 covers 14 residues. Germline V gives CDR1 SQVTM, CDR2 ANQGSEA. The DNA of the CDR3 is TGCAGCGTTGGCCCCCTTACAGGGTCGGGAGGCTACACCTTC. Its translation: CSVGPLTGSGGYTF.

The chain couples TRBV5-1 to TRBJ2-5; 11 bases align to TRBD2. Germline trimming cut 5 bases from V and 5 bases from J; bases unmatched to any gene: 8. This CDR3 is 15 amino acids long. Per the germline V gene, CDR1 is SGHRS and CDR2 is YFSETQ. Here the CDR3 DNA reads TGCGCCAGCAGGGCGCATAGCGGGAGGGGGGAGACCCAGTACTTC. The encoded protein is CASRAHSGRGETQYF.

The gene calls are TRBV7-9 and TRBJ2-6; D is ambiguous. The CDR3 is 13 residues long. CDR1 is SEHNR, CDR2 FQNEAQ, per germline (reference sequence). Trimming cost V 7 bases and J 2 bases, with 6 bases left between them. CDR3 region: CASNLPGANVLTF. The CDR3 nucleotides are TGTGCCAGCAACCTCCCTGGGGCCAACGTCCTGACTTTC.

A remark on this clone: Possible read error: a much larger clone is one base away. In DNA form, the CDR3 reads TGTGCCAGCAGCTTAGTCCCCGGGGAGCTGTTTTTT. As protein: CASSLVPGELFF. The J gene is TRBJ2-2, the V gene TRBV11-2; D is undetermined. The V gene's germline CDR1 is SGHAT and CDR2 FQNNGV. This CDR3 comprises 12 residues. V shed 1 base and J shed 6 bases, with 3 bases lying between them.

V gene TRBV19 combines with J gene TRBJ2-5; D is unresolved. This CDR3 contains 12 residues. CDR1 LNHDA and CDR2 SQIVND come from the germline V gene (reference sequence). The germline V and J ends were trimmed by 3 bases and 7 bases, with 9 bases remaining between them. CDR3: CASSISSGTQYF. As DNA, the CDR3 is TGTGCCAGTAGTATCTCTAGTGGGACCCAGTACTTC.

V usage is TRBV28 and J usage is TRBJ2-5, with 7 bases lining up with TRBD1. This CDR3 is 16 amino acids long. The germline V gene has CDR1 MDHEN and CDR2 SYDVKM. V was clipped by 6 bases and J by 4 bases; unmatched bases: 14. In DNA, the CDR3 is TGTGCCAGCAGCCTACTTAAAGGGGGCGCCTTAGAGACCCAGTACTTC. Its translation is CASSLLKGGALETQYF.

The chain couples TRBV7-2 to TRBJ2-7, with D possibly being TRBD1 (5 bases). Trimming removed 6 bases from V and 7 bases from J, with 19 bases in between. Germline CDR1 SGHTA, CDR2 FQGNSA. This CDR3 spans 14 amino acids. The CDR3 spells CASSSIWGGEEQYF. CDR3 coding DNA: TGTGCCAGCAGTTCAATTTGGGGCGGCGAGGAGCAGTACTTC.

This clone was counted a few times. The gene calls are TRBV2 and TRBJ2-7, with 10 bases lining up with TRBD2. Germline loops: CDR1 SNHLY, CDR2 FYNNEI. Germline trimming cut 8 bases from V and 7 bases from J; bases unmatched to any gene: 14. This CDR3 is built from 15 residues. For the CDR3, the DNA is TGTGCCAGCCTAAACCCTGTAGCGGGAGGAAATGAGCAGTACTTC. This gives the protein CASLNPVAGGNEQYF.

About this clone: Mismatch with germline at one junction end may stem from a read error. This rearrangement joins TRBV20-1 to TRBJ2-1, with D unresolved. The CDR3 is 10 residues long. The germline gives CDR1 DFQATT, CDR2 SNEGSKA (reference sequence). CDR3 amino acids: CSARLYHPVF. The CDR3 DNA sequence: TGCAGTGCTAGACTCTACCACCCGGTCTTC.

This chain uses TRBV28 with TRBJ2-7, with unresolved D. V lost 1 base, J lost 3 bases, and 16 bases lay in between. Germline V gives CDR1 MDHEN, CDR2 SYDVKM. CDR3 length: 16 residues. In DNA, the CDR3 is TGTGCCAGCAGTTTATTAAAGAGACTGCTTGTCTACGAGCAGTACTTC. It yields the protein CASSLLKRLLVYEQYF.

This clone was seen only once. The V gene is TRBV5-1, the J gene TRBJ2-7, with 7 positions matching TRBD1. The CDR3 consists of 14 residues. The V gene's germline CDR1 is SGHRS and CDR2 YFSETQ. V trimming: 4 bases; J trimming: 9 bases; junction bases outside the gene matches: 13. The CDR3 loop reads CASSPGTASTVQYF. CDR3 in DNA: TGCGCCAGCAGCCCCGGGACAGCTAGTACAGTGCAGTACTTC.

This clone was seen a few times. The J gene is TRBJ1-2, the V gene TRBV5-4; D is unclear. The V end was cut by 4 bases, the J end by 6 bases, with 16 bases between. Germline lookup yields CDR1 SGHNT and CDR2 YYREEE (reference sequence). This CDR3 is 14 amino acids long. This CDR3 is CASSTPWRFDGYTF. As DNA, the CDR3 is TGTGCCAGCAGCACGCCCTGGAGGTTCGATGGCTACACCTTC.

This rearrangement joins TRBV5-4 to TRBJ2-2; perhaps TRBD1 as D (6 bases). Germline assignment: CDR1 SGHNT and CDR2 YYREEE (reference sequence). The length of the CDR3 is 16 residues. Trimming took 3 bases from V and 5 from J, leaving 17 bases between them. CDR3 nucleotides: TGTGCCAGCAGCTCAAACAGGGAAGGGTGGACCGGGGAGCTGTTTTTT. This encodes CASSSNREGWTGELFF.

The chain has TRBV18 and TRBJ2-7; D perhaps matches TRBD2 (5 bases). This CDR3 contains 14 residues. Germline CDR1 and CDR2: KGHSH and LQKENI. Trimming removed 3 bases from V and 2 bases from J, with 11 bases in between. The CDR3 DNA follows: TGTGCCAGCTCACCGGGAGTTAAGCCCTACGAGCAGTACTTC. Its protein product is CASSPGVKPYEQYF.

In the case of this clone: Just one base apart from a much larger clone, this may be a read error. J is TRBJ1-2 and V is TRBV11-2; TRBD1 matches at 8 bases. The germline V gene encodes CDR1 SGHAT and CDR2 FQNNGV. Losses at the gene ends were 4 bases for V and 4 bases for J; bases not matched to a gene: 5. This CDR3 contains 14 residues. The CDR3 bases are TGTGCCAGCAGCTCGACAGGGGTTATCTATGGCTACACCTTC. Protein: CASSSTGVIYGYTF.

The rearrangement uses TRBV18 and TRBJ1-1; no definite D call. The germline V and J ends were trimmed by 5 bases and 0 bases, with 7 bases remaining between them. Germline lookup yields CDR1 KGHSH and CDR2 LQKENI. The CDR3 is 13 amino acids. The CDR3 nucleotides are TGTGCCAGCTCAGGAGGAATGAACACTGAAGCTTTCTTT. Residues: CASSGGMNTEAFF.

The chain is built from TRBV12-5 and TRBJ2-7, with D unresolved. CDR1 and CDR2 (germline): LGHNT, FRNRAP. The CDR3 loop spans 13 amino acids. Deletions cut 2 bases from V and 7 bases from J, with 12 bases between. In DNA, the CDR3 is TGTGCTAGTGGTTTGAGTGGCCAACGGGAGCAGTACTTC. This encodes CASGLSGQREQYF.